This T cell receptor beta chain was found in a study of blood T cell repertoires in COVID-19. Produced via immunoSEQ multiplex PCR; TCRdb's table is partial and in-frame only. The data hold roughly 250,000 clones, with 87% observed a single time. Germline CDR1 and CDR2: MDHEN and SYDVKM. The CDR3 extends over 15 amino acids. V was clipped by 6 bases and J by 5 bases; unmatched bases: 10. This receptor was obtained from a woman aged 25 to 39 with acute COVID-19. The V and J genes are TRBV28 and TRBJ1-1; 9 positions match TRBD1. Sequenced input: PBMCs or T cells enriched from blood (not recorded which). The CDR3 bases are TGTGCCAGCAGCCGGGGGGACAGGGCAGGAACTGAAGCTTTCTTT. Encoded protein: CASSRGDRAGTEAFF.